What follows are 7 T cell receptor beta chains derived from one specimen sequenced in a study of cytomegalovirus exposure and HLA in healthy donors. The PCR employed 60 Vbeta primers together with 13 Jbeta primers. Repertoires were generated with immunoSEQ multiplex PCR, while TCRdb's copy carries only in-frame clones and drops some. The table lists about 120,000 clones, roughly 71% of them singletons, with about 2.8% in the top ten. The sample was PBMCs. These receptors were taken from a woman aged 35 to 49 in good health and CMV-seropositive.

This chain joins TRBV19 and TRBJ2-1, with a possible D match to TRBD2 (6 bases). Between the trimmed V and J ends, which lost 7 bases and 2 bases, there was a span of 12 bases. The CDR3 length is 14 residues. Germline V lookup: CDR1 LNHDA, CDR2 SQIVND (reference sequence). The CDR3 is CASNLANTYNEQFF. In DNA, the CDR3 is TGTGCCAGTAACCTAGCGAACACCTACAATGAGCAGTTCTTC.

The chain carries TRBV11-2 and TRBJ1-4, with 9 bases lining up with TRBD1. CDR3 length equals 16 residues. The V gene's germline CDR1 is SGHAT and CDR2 FQNNGV. V trimming: 5 bases; J trimming: 8 bases; junction bases outside the gene matches: 12. The CDR3 region has the DNA TGTGCCAGCAGCCGTCAACAGGGGGCTATAGGGGAAAAACTGTTTTTT. This translates into CASSRQQGAIGEKLFF. The full variable domain, with the rest looked up from reference TRBV11-2 and TRBJ1-4, is EAGVAQSPRYKIIEKRQSVAFWCNPISGHATLYWYQQILGQGPKLLIQFQNNGVVDDSQLPKDRFSAERLKGVDSTLKIQPAKLEDSAVYLCASSRQQGAIGEKLFFGSGTQLSVL.

The V gene is TRBV7-9, the J gene TRBJ2-7, with a weak D call TRBD2 (7 bases). Germline V lookup: CDR1 SEHNR, CDR2 FQNEAQ (reference sequence). CDR3 length equals 13 residues. The germline V and J ends were trimmed by 8 bases and 2 bases, with 13 bases remaining between them. DNA for the CDR3: TGTGCCAGCGGGGAGGGGGATCCCTACGAGCAGTACTTC. This sequence encodes CASGEGDPYEQYF. Combining the CDR3 with reference TRBV7-9 and TRBJ2-7 gives the whole variable domain DTGVSQNPRHKITKRGQNVTFRCDPISEHNRLYWYRQTLGQGPEFLTYFQNEAQLEKSRLLSDRFSAERPKGSFSTLEIQRTEQGDSAMYLCASGEGDPYEQYFGPGTRLTVT.

This chain links TRBV12-5 with TRBJ2-2; TRBD1 matches 8 bases. Germline trimming cut 4 bases from V and 3 bases from J; bases unmatched to any gene: 4. The CDR3 runs to 15 residues. Germline values: CDR1 LGHNT, CDR2 FRNRAP. CDR3 residues: CASGSWTGYTGELFF. CDR3 sequence (DNA): TGTGCTAGTGGTTCCTGGACAGGGTACACCGGGGAGCTGTTTTTT.

The rearrangement links TRBV4-3 to TRBJ2-7, with no clear D. This CDR3 has 15 amino acids. Germline-derived CDR1 and CDR2 are LGHNA and YSLEER. Trimming took off 2 bases at V and 6 bases at J, with 17 bases between the two ends. The CDR3 spells CASSQSIPDFSEQYF. The CDR3 bases are TGCGCCAGCAGCCAATCTATCCCCGACTTCAGCGAGCAGTACTTC.

This chain connects TRBV7-9 to TRBJ2-3, with 13 nucleotides matching TRBD2. The CDR3 spans 17 residues. Trimming took 4 bases from V and 4 from J; bases not matched to a gene: 8. Germline assignment: CDR1 SEHNR and CDR2 FQNEAQ (reference sequence). For the CDR3, the DNA is TGTGCCAGCAGCTCGCGACTAGCGGGAGGAGAGGCAGATACGCAGTATTTT. The encoded protein is CASSSRLAGGEADTQYF.

The DNA for the CDR3 is TGTGCCAGTCAGGGACAGGGATTAGACGAGCAGTACTTC. Protein product: CASQGQGLDEQYF. This chain uses TRBV28 with TRBJ2-7; 9 bases are a match to TRBD1. V trimming: 9 bases; J trimming: 5 bases; junction bases outside the gene matches: 8. This CDR3 is built from 13 residues. CDR1 MDHEN and CDR2 SYDVKM come from the germline V gene.